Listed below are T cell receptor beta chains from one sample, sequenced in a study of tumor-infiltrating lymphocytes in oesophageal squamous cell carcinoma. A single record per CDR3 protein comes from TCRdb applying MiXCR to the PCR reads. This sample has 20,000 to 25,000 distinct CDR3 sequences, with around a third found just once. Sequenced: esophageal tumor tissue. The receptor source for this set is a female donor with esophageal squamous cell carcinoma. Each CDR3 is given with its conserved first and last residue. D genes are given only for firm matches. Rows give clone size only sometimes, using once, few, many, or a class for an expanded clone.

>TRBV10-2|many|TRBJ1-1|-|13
TGCGCCAGCCTGGAAAACAGCAACACTGAAGCTTTCTTT
CASLENSNTEAFF
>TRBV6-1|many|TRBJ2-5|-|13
TGTGCCAGCAGAAGACTCGTCCAAGAGACCCAGTACTTC
CASRRLVQETQYF
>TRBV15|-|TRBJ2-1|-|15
TGTGCCACCAGTCCCCGGGGATCTAGGGGGGAGACCCAGTTCTTC
CATSPRGSRGETQFF
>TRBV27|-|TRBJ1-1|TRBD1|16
TGTGCCAGCAGGAATAACAAACAGGGGGGCACCGGGGAGCTGTATTTT
CASRNNKQGGTGELYF
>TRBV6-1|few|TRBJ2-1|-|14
TGTGCCAGCAGTCCACTGGTCTCCTACAATGAGCAGTTCTTC
CASSPLVSYNEQFF
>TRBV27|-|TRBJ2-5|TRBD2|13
TGTGCCAGCAGTTCGACTAGCGGGGGGACCCAGTACTTC
CASSSTSGGTQYF
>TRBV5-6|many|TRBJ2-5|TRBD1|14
TGTGCCAGCAGCTTCCTAGGGGACAGAGAGACCCAGTACTTC
CASSFLGDRETQYF
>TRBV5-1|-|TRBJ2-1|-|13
TGCGCCAGCAGCCCGGAGGGGATGAATGAGCAGTTCTTC
CASSPEGMNEQFF
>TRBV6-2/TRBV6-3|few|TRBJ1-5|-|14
TGTGCCAGCAAGGAGCCGGGGACGAATCAGCCCCAGCATTTT
CASKEPGTNQPQHF
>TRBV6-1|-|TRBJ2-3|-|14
TGTGCCAGCAGCCGACAGGCGGGCACAGATACGCAGTATTTT
CASSRQAGTDTQYF
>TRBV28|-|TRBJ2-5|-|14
TGTGCCAGCAGTTCAGACAGTCTCCAAGAGACCCAGTACTTC
CASSSDSLQETQYF
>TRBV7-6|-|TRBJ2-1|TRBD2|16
TGTGCCAGCAGCACATTCAGGGCGGGAGGACTCAATGAGCAGTTCTTC
CASSTFRAGGLNEQFF
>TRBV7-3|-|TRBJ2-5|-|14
TGTGCCAGCAGCTTAAGTCTGGACACCGGGGAGCTGTACTTC
CASSLSLDTGELYF
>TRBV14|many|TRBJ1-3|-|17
TGTGCCAGCAGCCGCACCACCGGGCGAAGCTCTGGAAACACCATATATTTT
CASSRTTGRSSGNTIYF
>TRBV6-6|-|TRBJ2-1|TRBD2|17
TGTGCCAGCAGTTACTCGATGTCCGCGGGAGTCTCCCACGAGCAGTTCTTC
CASSYSMSAGVSHEQFF
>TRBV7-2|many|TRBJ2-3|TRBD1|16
TGTGCCAGCAGCGCTCGACAGGGTGGGAGCACAGATACGCAGTATTTT
CASSARQGGSTDTQYF
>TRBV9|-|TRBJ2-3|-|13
TGTGCCAGCAGCGTAGGGGCTGCAGATACGCAGTATTTT
CASSVGAADTQYF
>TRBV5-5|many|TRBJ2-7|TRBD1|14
TGTGCCAGCAGCTTTAGCACAGGGGGCCGCGAGCAGTACTTC
CASSFSTGGREQYF
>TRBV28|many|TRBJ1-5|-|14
TGTGCCAGCACCTCCGGAAAAGTTGGTCAGCCCCAGCATTTT
CASTSGKVGQPQHF
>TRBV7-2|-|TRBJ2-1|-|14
TGTGCCAGCAGCATTGGACTACATAACAATGAGCAGTTCTTC
CASSIGLHNNEQFF
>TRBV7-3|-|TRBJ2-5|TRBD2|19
TGTGCCAGCAGCTTCTTAGCGGGAGGGCCGTTGAGCTCCTACAATGAGCAGTACTTC
CASSFLAGGPLSSYNEQYF
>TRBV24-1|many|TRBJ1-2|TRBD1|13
TGTGCCACCAGTGTTACGGACAGGGGAGGCTACACCTTC
CATSVTDRGGYTF
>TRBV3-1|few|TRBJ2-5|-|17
TGTGCCAGCAGCTCAAGGGGTCTGGGGAGATTTAAGGAGACCCAGTACTTC
CASSSRGLGRFKETQYF
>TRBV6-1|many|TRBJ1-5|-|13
TGTGCCAGCATGTGGGACCACAATCAGCCCCAGCATTTT
CASMWDHNQPQHF
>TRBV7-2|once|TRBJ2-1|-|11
TGTGCCAGCAGCCCCGCCAATGAGCAGTTCTTC
CASSPANEQFF
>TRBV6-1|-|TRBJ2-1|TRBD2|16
TGTGCCAGCAGTAGAGCCGGGACTAGCGTATACAATGAGCAGTTCTTC
CASSRAGTSVYNEQFF
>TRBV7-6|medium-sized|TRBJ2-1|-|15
TGTGCCAGCAGCTTAAGGTTAGAGTCCTACAATGAGCAGTTCTTC
CASSLRLESYNEQFF
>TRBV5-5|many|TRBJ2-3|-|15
TGTGCCAGCAGCCTAAAAATTCGGACCACAGATACGCAGTATTTT
CASSLKIRTTDTQYF
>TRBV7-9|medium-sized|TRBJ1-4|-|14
TGTGCCAGCAGCTTAGTGGGAACTAATGAAAAACTGTTTTTT
CASSLVGTNEKLFF
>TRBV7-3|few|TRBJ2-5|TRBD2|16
TGTGCCAGCAGCTTAACTTCCGGACTAGCTAGCGAGACCCAGTACTTC
CASSLTSGLASETQYF
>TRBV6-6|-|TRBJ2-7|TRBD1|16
TGTGCCAGCAGCACCCCAACCGGGACAGGGGGCTACGAGCAGTACTTC
CASSTPTGTGGYEQYF
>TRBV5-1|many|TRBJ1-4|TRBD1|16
TGCGCCAGTACTAAACAGGGGGCATCTACTGGTGAAAAACTGTTTTTT
CASTKQGASTGEKLFF
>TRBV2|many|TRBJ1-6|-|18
TGTGCCAGCAGTGAACGGACAGCAGTAAGCTCCTATAATTCACCCCTCCACTTT
CASSERTAVSSYNSPLHF
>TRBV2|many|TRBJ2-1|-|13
TGTGCCAGCAGACCGGGACTTAACAATGAGCAGTTCTTC
CASRPGLNNEQFF
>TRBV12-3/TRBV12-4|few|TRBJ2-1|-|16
TGTGCCAGCACAATGGATGGGGCCATCATTTTTAATGAGCAGTTCTTC
CASTMDGAIIFNEQFF
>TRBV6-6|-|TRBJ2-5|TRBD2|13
TGTGCCAGCAAAATAGCGGGGGAAGAGACCCAGTACTTC
CASKIAGEETQYF
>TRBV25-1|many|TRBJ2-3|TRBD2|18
TGTGCCAGCAGTGAATCCACCAGGTCGGGAGGGGGCACAGATACGCAGTATTTT
CASSESTRSGGGTDTQYF
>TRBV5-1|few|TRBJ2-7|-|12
TGCGCCAGCAGCTTGGAAGGGGCCGAGCAGTACTTC
CASSLEGAEQYF
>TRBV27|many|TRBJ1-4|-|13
TGTGCCAGCAGTTACAGAGATAATGAAAAACTGTTTTTT
CASSYRDNEKLFF
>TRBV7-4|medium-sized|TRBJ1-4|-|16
TGTGCCAGCAGCTGTCCCAAGACTGCAACTAATGAAAAACTGTTTTTT
CASSCPKTATNEKLFF
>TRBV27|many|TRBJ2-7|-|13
TGTGCCAGCAGTTTAGGCAGGCAACACGAGCAGTACTTC
CASSLGRQHEQYF
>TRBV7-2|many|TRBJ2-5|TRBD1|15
TGTGCCAGCAGCGCCGCGGGACAGGGGTGGGAGACCCAGTACTTC
CASSAAGQGWETQYF
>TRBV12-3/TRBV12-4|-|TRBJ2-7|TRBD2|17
TGTGCCAGCAGTTCTCGAAGGACTAGCGACTCCTCCTACGAGCAGTACTTC
CASSSRRTSDSSYEQYF
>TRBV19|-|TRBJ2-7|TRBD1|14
TGTGCCAGTAGTATTGGGCAGGGGGTCCACGAGCAGTACTTC
CASSIGQGVHEQYF
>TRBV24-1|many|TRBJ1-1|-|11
TGTGCCACCGCGTCGAACACTGAAGCTTTCTTT
CATASNTEAFF
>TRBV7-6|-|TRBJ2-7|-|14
TGTGCCAGCAGCTTAAGGAGGGGGGGAGATACGCAGTACTTC
CASSLRRGGDTQYF
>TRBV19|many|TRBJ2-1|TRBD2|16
TGTGCCAGTAGCACGGGACTAGCGGGAGCAGTAGGGGAGCAGTTCTTC
CASSTGLAGAVGEQFF
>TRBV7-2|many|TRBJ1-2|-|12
TGTGCCAGCAGCTTAGGCAGTAATGGCTACACCTTC
CASSLGSNGYTF
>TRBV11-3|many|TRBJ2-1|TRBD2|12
TGTGCCAGCCGCGGGAGTAGCGATGAGCAGTTCTTC
CASRGSSDEQFF
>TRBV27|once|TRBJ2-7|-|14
TGTGCCAGCAGTTTGGGCAGACACACAGATACGCAGTACTTC
CASSLGRHTDTQYF
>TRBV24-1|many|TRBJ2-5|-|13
TGTGCCACCAGTGACACGTACTCCGGGACCCAGTACTTC
CATSDTYSGTQYF